This is a list of T cell receptor beta chains from one sample in a study of CD8 T cells in ankylosing spondylitis. MiXCR, run by TCRdb on the 5' RACE reads, gives a single entry per CDR3 protein. The data show about 460,000 distinct CDR3 sequences, approximately 5% seen once. The source material was blood, either unsorted or a sorted T cell fraction (not recorded which). Receptors originate from a male donor with ankylosing spondylitis. The CDR3 runs from the conserved cysteine through the conserved F or W. The order of the fields is J gene, clone size, V gene, D gene, CDR3 DNA, CDR3 protein. D genes are given only for firm matches. Clone size is given for some rows only: seen once, a few or many times, or a class if the clone is expanded.

j_call: TRBJ1-2
clone_size: many
v_call: TRBV6-1
d_call: .
cdr3_nt: TGTGCCAGCAGTGTATCGGGGGTTGAGAGGGGCTACACCTTC
cdr3_aa: CASSVSGVERGYTF

j_call: TRBJ2-7
clone_size: many
v_call: TRBV6-5
d_call: .
cdr3_nt: TGTGCCAGCAGTTACAGTGCCCCCAGTCCCCACGAGCAGTACTTC
cdr3_aa: CASSYSAPSPHEQYF

j_call: TRBJ2-3
clone_size: .
v_call: TRBV4-3
d_call: .
cdr3_nt: TGCGCCAGCAGCCATCTAACCGGGGGACACACAGATACGCAGTATTTT
cdr3_aa: CASSHLTGGHTDTQYF

j_call: TRBJ1-6
clone_size: many
v_call: TRBV28
d_call: .
cdr3_nt: TGTGCCAGCACCTCCCCAGACACGGCATATAATTCACCCCTCCACTTT
cdr3_aa: CASTSPDTAYNSPLHF

j_call: TRBJ2-3
clone_size: many
v_call: TRBV6-5
d_call: .
cdr3_nt: TGTGCCAGCAGTTCCCGAGGGATCACAGATACGCAGTATTTT
cdr3_aa: CASSSRGITDTQYF

j_call: TRBJ2-5
clone_size: many
v_call: TRBV6-5
d_call: .
cdr3_nt: TGTGCCAGCAGTTACAGGGCACGCCAAGAGACCCAGTACTTC
cdr3_aa: CASSYRARQETQYF

j_call: TRBJ1-1
clone_size: many
v_call: TRBV5-5
d_call: TRBD1
cdr3_nt: TGTGCCAGCAGCTCGGACAGGTCTGAAGCTTTCTTT
cdr3_aa: CASSSDRSEAFF

j_call: TRBJ2-1
clone_size: many
v_call: TRBV27
d_call: TRBD1
cdr3_nt: TGTGCCAGCGGGCCCCGGACAGGTCACAATGAGCAGTTCTTC
cdr3_aa: CASGPRTGHNEQFF

j_call: TRBJ2-1
clone_size: .
v_call: TRBV7-3
d_call: .
cdr3_nt: TGTGCCAGCAGCTTAGGACAGAGGCACCGGGATGAGCAGTTCTTC
cdr3_aa: CASSLGQRHRDEQFF

j_call: TRBJ1-1
clone_size: many
v_call: TRBV5-1
d_call: .
cdr3_nt: TGCGCCAGCGGACAGACGAACACTGAAGCTTTCTTT
cdr3_aa: CASGQTNTEAFF

j_call: TRBJ2-1
clone_size: few
v_call: TRBV11-2
d_call: TRBD2
cdr3_nt: TGTGCCAGCAGCTTATTAGCTTCTGCGGGAGGTTATAGCTCCTACAATGAGCAGTTCTTC
cdr3_aa: CASSLLASAGGYSSYNEQFF

j_call: TRBJ2-1
clone_size: few
v_call: TRBV6-2/TRBV6-3
d_call: .
cdr3_nt: TGTGCCAGCAGTTACATCGGCCAAGCCGTCAATGAGCAGTTCTTC
cdr3_aa: CASSYIGQAVNEQFF

j_call: TRBJ1-1
clone_size: few
v_call: TRBV5-1
d_call: .
cdr3_nt: TGCGCCAGCAGCTTGTTGGGGTTCATCGGCACTGAAGCTTTCTTT
cdr3_aa: CASSLLGFIGTEAFF

j_call: TRBJ2-2
clone_size: many
v_call: TRBV7-2
d_call: TRBD2
cdr3_nt: TGTGCCAGCAGCTTAGCGGGCACTAGCGTTACCGGGGAGCTGTTTTTT
cdr3_aa: CASSLAGTSVTGELFF

j_call: TRBJ2-3
clone_size: .
v_call: TRBV20-1
d_call: .
cdr3_nt: TGCAGTGCTAGCCTGCGGGACACAGATACGCAGTATTTT
cdr3_aa: CSASLRDTDTQYF

j_call: TRBJ2-7
clone_size: .
v_call: TRBV28
d_call: .
cdr3_nt: TGTGCCAGCAGTTCCATCAGCGCCGACTGGCGCCTAACTTACGAGCAGTACTTC
cdr3_aa: CASSSISADWRLTYEQYF

j_call: TRBJ2-7
clone_size: few
v_call: TRBV7-2
d_call: TRBD2
cdr3_nt: TGTGCCAGCAGCACTAGCGGGAGTCTCACCTACGAGCAGTACTTC
cdr3_aa: CASSTSGSLTYEQYF

j_call: TRBJ2-1
clone_size: many
v_call: TRBV20-1
d_call: .
cdr3_nt: TGCAGTGCTAGAGAGCCCAGGGTCCCCTACAATGAGCAGTTCTTC
cdr3_aa: CSAREPRVPYNEQFF

j_call: TRBJ2-7
clone_size: few
v_call: TRBV20-1
d_call: .
cdr3_nt: TGCAGTGCTACCAAGGACACCTCCTACGAGCAGTACTTC
cdr3_aa: CSATKDTSYEQYF

j_call: TRBJ1-1
clone_size: many
v_call: TRBV5-1
d_call: TRBD1
cdr3_nt: TGCGCCAGCAGCCCCCGCCCCGACAGGGGTGAAGCTTTCTTT
cdr3_aa: CASSPRPDRGEAFF

j_call: TRBJ2-5
clone_size: few
v_call: TRBV5-1
d_call: TRBD2
cdr3_nt: TGCGCCAGCAGCACGGGACTAGCGGGCCTTCAAGAGACCCAGTACTTC
cdr3_aa: CASSTGLAGLQETQYF

j_call: TRBJ1-4
clone_size: many
v_call: TRBV4-3
d_call: .
cdr3_nt: TGCGCCAGCAGCCAAGATTGGCGGTTTAATGAAAAACTGTTTTTT
cdr3_aa: CASSQDWRFNEKLFF

j_call: TRBJ2-1
clone_size: many
v_call: TRBV7-9
d_call: TRBD1
cdr3_nt: TGTGCCAGCAGCATTTATCCCCCGGGACAGGGACTTCACGAGCAGTTCTTC
cdr3_aa: CASSIYPPGQGLHEQFF

j_call: TRBJ1-3
clone_size: many
v_call: TRBV12-3/TRBV12-4
d_call: TRBD1
cdr3_nt: TGTGCCAGCAGAACAGGGGCCGGAAACACCATATATTTT
cdr3_aa: CASRTGAGNTIYF

j_call: TRBJ2-1
clone_size: many
v_call: TRBV29-1
d_call: TRBD1
cdr3_nt: TGCAGCGTGGCCCGGACAGGCCTGGGGCGCAATGAGCAGTTCTTC
cdr3_aa: CSVARTGLGRNEQFF

j_call: TRBJ2-1
clone_size: many
v_call: TRBV10-3
d_call: .
cdr3_nt: TGTGCCATCAGTGACGACAGATTGACAGGCACGGAGCAGTTCTTC
cdr3_aa: CAISDDRLTGTEQFF

j_call: TRBJ2-7
clone_size: many
v_call: TRBV5-6
d_call: .
cdr3_nt: TGTGCCAGCAGCTTGGGGGCAGGAGTAATATACGAGCAGTACTTC
cdr3_aa: CASSLGAGVIYEQYF

j_call: TRBJ1-2
clone_size: many
v_call: TRBV4-3
d_call: .
cdr3_nt: TGCGCCAGCAGCCACGAGGGGAACTATGGCTACACCTTC
cdr3_aa: CASSHEGNYGYTF

j_call: TRBJ2-5
clone_size: few
v_call: TRBV5-1
d_call: .
cdr3_nt: TGCGCCAGCAGCTTGTATAGCGCCCAAGAGACCCAGTACTTC
cdr3_aa: CASSLYSAQETQYF

j_call: TRBJ2-5
clone_size: few
v_call: TRBV5-1
d_call: TRBD1
cdr3_nt: TGCGCCAGCAGCTTGGGGGCAGGGGGCGCAGAGACCCAGTACTTC
cdr3_aa: CASSLGAGGAETQYF

j_call: TRBJ1-2
clone_size: many
v_call: TRBV28
d_call: TRBD1
cdr3_nt: TGTGCCAGCAGTTTCAGGGGGTACTATGGCTACACCTTC
cdr3_aa: CASSFRGYYGYTF

j_call: TRBJ1-1
clone_size: many
v_call: TRBV5-1
d_call: .
cdr3_nt: TGCGCCAGCAGCTCTACCGGGACCGCCGAAGAAGCTTTCTTT
cdr3_aa: CASSSTGTAEEAFF

j_call: TRBJ2-7
clone_size: few
v_call: TRBV7-8
d_call: .
cdr3_nt: TGTGCCAGCAGCTTAATGGGCCCAGGGGAGCAGTACTTC
cdr3_aa: CASSLMGPGEQYF

j_call: TRBJ2-2
clone_size: many
v_call: TRBV6-1
d_call: TRBD1
cdr3_nt: TGTGCCAGCAGTGCCCGACAGGGCGGCACCGGGGAGCTGTTTTTT
cdr3_aa: CASSARQGGTGELFF

j_call: TRBJ2-3
clone_size: .
v_call: TRBV6-1
d_call: TRBD2
cdr3_nt: TGTGCCAGCAGTCGACTAGCGGGGGGAAAAGATACGCAGTATTTT
cdr3_aa: CASSRLAGGKDTQYF

j_call: TRBJ1-1
clone_size: many
v_call: TRBV5-1
d_call: .
cdr3_nt: TGCGCCAGCAGCTCCCAGGGACAGAACACTGAAGCTTTCTTT
cdr3_aa: CASSSQGQNTEAFF

j_call: TRBJ2-7
clone_size: .
v_call: TRBV20-1
d_call: TRBD2
cdr3_nt: TGCAGTGCTGAGGCGACTAGCGGGAGGGCCAGTGGAGGCTACGAGCAGTACTTC
cdr3_aa: CSAEATSGRASGGYEQYF

j_call: TRBJ1-2
clone_size: many
v_call: TRBV5-6
d_call: TRBD1
cdr3_nt: TGTGCCAGCAGCCCGGGGGGACAGGCTTATTATGGCTACACCTTC
cdr3_aa: CASSPGGQAYYGYTF

j_call: TRBJ2-6
clone_size: .
v_call: TRBV10-3
d_call: .
cdr3_nt: TGTGCCATCAGTGGAGGGCAGGGGTTAGGATCTGGGGCCAACGTCCTGACTTTC
cdr3_aa: CAISGGQGLGSGANVLTF

j_call: TRBJ2-1
clone_size: many
v_call: TRBV4-1
d_call: TRBD2
cdr3_nt: TGCGCCAGCAGCCATGGGGGGAGGACTAGCGGGTGGAGGAGCTCCTACAATGAGCAGTTCTTC
cdr3_aa: CASSHGGRTSGWRSSYNEQFF

j_call: TRBJ2-4
clone_size: .
v_call: TRBV4-1
d_call: .
cdr3_nt: TGCGCCAGCAGCCAAGATCCAACAGGTTTACTCGCCAAAAACATTCAGTACTTC
cdr3_aa: CASSQDPTGLLAKNIQYF

j_call: TRBJ2-4
clone_size: .
v_call: TRBV3-1
d_call: TRBD2
cdr3_nt: TGTGCCAGCAGCCCTAGACTAGCGGAGAAAAACATTCAGTACTTC
cdr3_aa: CASSPRLAEKNIQYF

j_call: TRBJ1-1
clone_size: many
v_call: TRBV4-3
d_call: .
cdr3_nt: TGCGCCAGCAGCCACCCAAGTCGCCTAGGGTACACTGAAGCTTTCTTT
cdr3_aa: CASSHPSRLGYTEAFF

j_call: TRBJ1-1
clone_size: .
v_call: TRBV29-1
d_call: TRBD1
cdr3_nt: TGCAGCGCCCAGACAGGGACTGAAGCTTTCTTT
cdr3_aa: CSAQTGTEAFF

j_call: TRBJ1-2
clone_size: many
v_call: TRBV5-1
d_call: .
cdr3_nt: TGCGCCAGCAGCTCCCCAGGGAAGTATGGCTACACCTTC
cdr3_aa: CASSSPGKYGYTF

j_call: TRBJ1-2
clone_size: many
v_call: TRBV7-9
d_call: .
cdr3_nt: TGTGCCAGCAAGGGCAGGGCGGACTATGGCTACACCTTC
cdr3_aa: CASKGRADYGYTF

j_call: TRBJ2-7
clone_size: .
v_call: TRBV18
d_call: .
cdr3_nt: TGTGCCAGCTCACCACCCAGTAACTACGAGCAGTACTTC
cdr3_aa: CASSPPSNYEQYF

j_call: TRBJ1-1
clone_size: few
v_call: TRBV30
d_call: .
cdr3_nt: TGTGCCTGGAGTTGGGAGGGGTCGGCTTTCTTT
cdr3_aa: CAWSWEGSAFF

j_call: TRBJ2-7
clone_size: many
v_call: TRBV7-2
d_call: TRBD2
cdr3_nt: TGTGCCAGCAGCTTGTCAGCGGGGGTTCTCGAGCAGTACTTC
cdr3_aa: CASSLSAGVLEQYF

j_call: TRBJ2-2
clone_size: many
v_call: TRBV5-1
d_call: TRBD2
cdr3_nt: TGCGCCAGCAGCTACCGCGGGACTAGCGGGATCACCGGGGAGCTGTTTTTT
cdr3_aa: CASSYRGTSGITGELFF

j_call: TRBJ1-5
clone_size: many
v_call: TRBV28
d_call: .
cdr3_nt: TGTGCCAGCAGTTCAAATGCTAATTCCAGGGTTGGTCAGCCCCAGCATTTT
cdr3_aa: CASSSNANSRVGQPQHF

j_call: TRBJ1-3
clone_size: many
v_call: TRBV7-9
d_call: .
cdr3_nt: TGTGCCAGCAGCTCAGTGGTCCGGAATGCTGGAAACACCATATATTTT
cdr3_aa: CASSSVVRNAGNTIYF

j_call: TRBJ2-7
clone_size: few
v_call: TRBV2
d_call: .
cdr3_nt: TGTGCCAGCAGTGGGGCAGGGCGGGCCTACGAGCAGTACTTC
cdr3_aa: CASSGAGRAYEQYF